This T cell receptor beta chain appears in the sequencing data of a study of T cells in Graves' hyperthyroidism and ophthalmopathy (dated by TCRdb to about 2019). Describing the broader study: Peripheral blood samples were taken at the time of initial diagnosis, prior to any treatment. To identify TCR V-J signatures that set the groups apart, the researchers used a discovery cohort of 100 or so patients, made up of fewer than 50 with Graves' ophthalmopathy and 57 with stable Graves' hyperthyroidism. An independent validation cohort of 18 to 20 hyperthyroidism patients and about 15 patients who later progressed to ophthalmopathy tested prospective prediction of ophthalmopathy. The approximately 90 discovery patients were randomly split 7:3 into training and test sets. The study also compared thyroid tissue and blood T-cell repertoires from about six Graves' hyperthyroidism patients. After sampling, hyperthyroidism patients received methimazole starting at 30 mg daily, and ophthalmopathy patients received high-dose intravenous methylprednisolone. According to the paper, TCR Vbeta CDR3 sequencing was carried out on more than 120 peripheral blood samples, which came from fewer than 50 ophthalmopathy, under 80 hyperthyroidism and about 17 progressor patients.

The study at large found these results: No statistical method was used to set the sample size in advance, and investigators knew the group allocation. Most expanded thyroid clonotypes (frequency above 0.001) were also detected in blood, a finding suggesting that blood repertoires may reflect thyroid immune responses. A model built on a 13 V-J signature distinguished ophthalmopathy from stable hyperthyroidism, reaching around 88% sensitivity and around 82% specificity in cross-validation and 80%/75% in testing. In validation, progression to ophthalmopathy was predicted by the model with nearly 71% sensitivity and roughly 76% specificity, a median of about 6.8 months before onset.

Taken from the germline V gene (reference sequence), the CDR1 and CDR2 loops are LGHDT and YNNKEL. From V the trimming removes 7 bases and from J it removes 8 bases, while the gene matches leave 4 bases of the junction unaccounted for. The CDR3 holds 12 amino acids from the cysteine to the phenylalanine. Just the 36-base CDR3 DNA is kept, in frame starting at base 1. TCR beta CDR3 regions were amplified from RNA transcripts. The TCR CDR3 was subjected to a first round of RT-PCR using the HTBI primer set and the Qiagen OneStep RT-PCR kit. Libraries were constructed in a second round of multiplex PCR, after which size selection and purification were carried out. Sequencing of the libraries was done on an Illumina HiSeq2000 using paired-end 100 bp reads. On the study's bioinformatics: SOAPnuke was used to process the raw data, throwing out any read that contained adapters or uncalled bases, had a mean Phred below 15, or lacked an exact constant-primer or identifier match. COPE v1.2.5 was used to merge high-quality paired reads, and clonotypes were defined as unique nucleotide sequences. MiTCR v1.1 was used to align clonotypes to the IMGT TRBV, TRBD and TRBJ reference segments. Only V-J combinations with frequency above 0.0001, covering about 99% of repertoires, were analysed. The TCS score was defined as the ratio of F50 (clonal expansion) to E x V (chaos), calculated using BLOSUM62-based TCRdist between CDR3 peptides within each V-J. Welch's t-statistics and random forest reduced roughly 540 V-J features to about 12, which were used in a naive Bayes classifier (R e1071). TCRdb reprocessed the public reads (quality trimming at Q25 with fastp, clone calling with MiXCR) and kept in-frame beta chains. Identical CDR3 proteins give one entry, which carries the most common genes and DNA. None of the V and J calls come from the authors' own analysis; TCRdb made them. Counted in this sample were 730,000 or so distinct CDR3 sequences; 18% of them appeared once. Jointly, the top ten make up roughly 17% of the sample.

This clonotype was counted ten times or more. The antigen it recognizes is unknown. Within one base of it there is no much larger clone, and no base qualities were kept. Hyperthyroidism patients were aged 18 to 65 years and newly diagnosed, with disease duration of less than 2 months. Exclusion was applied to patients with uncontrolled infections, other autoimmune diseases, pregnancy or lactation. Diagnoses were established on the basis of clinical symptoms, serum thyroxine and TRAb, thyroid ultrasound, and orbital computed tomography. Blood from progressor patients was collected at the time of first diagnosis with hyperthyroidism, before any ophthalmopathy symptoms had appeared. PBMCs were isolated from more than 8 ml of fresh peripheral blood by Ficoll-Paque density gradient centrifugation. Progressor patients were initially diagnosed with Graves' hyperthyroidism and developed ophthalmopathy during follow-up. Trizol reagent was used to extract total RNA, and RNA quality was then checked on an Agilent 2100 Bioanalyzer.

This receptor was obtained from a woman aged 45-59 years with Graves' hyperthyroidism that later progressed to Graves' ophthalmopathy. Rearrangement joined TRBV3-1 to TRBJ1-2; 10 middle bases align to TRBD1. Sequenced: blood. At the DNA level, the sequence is TGTGCCAGCATAGGGACAGGGGAAGGCTACACCTTC. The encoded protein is CASIGTGEGYTF.